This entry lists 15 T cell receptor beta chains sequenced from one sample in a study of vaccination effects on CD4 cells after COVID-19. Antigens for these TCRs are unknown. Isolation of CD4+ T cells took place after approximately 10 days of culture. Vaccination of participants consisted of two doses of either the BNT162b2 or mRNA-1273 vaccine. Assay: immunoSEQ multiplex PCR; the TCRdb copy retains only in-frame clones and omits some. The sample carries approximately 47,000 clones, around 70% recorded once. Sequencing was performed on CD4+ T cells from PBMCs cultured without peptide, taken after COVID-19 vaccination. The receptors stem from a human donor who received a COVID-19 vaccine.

Here the CDR3 DNA reads TGTGCCAGCAGTGATATTTTGGGGGGAAGTCGCTACACCTTC. It is translated as CASSDILGGSRYTF. The rearrangement joins TRBV27 to TRBJ1-2; D is perhaps TRBD1 (5 bases). This CDR3 comprises 14 residues. From germline, CDR1 is MNHEY and CDR2 SMNVEV (reference sequence). With 5 bases removed from V and 9 bases from J, the gap between germline ends came to 19 bases.

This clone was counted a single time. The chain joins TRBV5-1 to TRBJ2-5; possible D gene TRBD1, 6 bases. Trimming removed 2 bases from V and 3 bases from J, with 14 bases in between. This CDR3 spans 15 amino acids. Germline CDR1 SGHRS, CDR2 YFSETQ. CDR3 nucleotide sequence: TGCGCCAGCAGCTTAAGTTTGCAGGGGAAAGAGACCCAGTACTTC. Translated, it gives CASSLSLQGKETQYF.

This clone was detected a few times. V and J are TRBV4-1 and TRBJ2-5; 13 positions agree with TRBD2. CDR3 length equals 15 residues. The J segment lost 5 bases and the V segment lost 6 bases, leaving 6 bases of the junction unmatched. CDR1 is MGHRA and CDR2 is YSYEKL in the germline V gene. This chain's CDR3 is CASRKGLAGEETQYF. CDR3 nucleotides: TGCGCCAGCAGGAAAGGACTAGCGGGGGAGGAGACCCAGTACTTC.

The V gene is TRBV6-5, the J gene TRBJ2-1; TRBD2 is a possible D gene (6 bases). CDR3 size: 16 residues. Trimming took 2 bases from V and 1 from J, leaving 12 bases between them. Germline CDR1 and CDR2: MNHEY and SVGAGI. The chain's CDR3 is CASSYKVGGSYNEQFF. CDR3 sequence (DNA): TGTGCCAGCAGTTACAAAGTCGGGGGATCCTACAATGAGCAGTTCTTC.

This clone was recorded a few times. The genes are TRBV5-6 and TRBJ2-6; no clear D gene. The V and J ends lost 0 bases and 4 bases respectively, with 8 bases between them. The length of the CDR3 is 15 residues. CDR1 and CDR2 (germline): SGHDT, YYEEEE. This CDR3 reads CASSLAGPGANVLTF. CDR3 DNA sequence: TGTGCCAGCAGCTTGGCGGGTCCAGGGGCCAACGTCCTGACTTTC.

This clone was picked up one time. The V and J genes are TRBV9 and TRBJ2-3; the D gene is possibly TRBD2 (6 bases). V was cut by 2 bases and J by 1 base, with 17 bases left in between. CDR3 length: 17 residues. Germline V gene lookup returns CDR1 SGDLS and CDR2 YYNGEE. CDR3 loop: CASSVAERGGGTDTQYF. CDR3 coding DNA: TGTGCCAGCAGCGTGGCGGAGAGAGGCGGGGGCACAGATACGCAGTATTTT.

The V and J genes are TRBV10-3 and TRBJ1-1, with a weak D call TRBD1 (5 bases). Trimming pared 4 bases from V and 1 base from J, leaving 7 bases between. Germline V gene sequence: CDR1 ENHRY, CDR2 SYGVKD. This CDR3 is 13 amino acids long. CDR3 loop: CAISGGGNTEAFF. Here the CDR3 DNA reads TGTGCCATCAGTGGCGGGGGGAACACTGAAGCTTTCTTT.

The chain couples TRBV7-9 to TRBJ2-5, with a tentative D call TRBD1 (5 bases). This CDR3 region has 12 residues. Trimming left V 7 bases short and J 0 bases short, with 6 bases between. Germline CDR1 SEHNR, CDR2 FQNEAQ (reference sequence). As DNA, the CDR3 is TGTGCCAGCATACAGGACCAAGAGACCCAGTACTTC. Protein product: CASIQDQETQYF.

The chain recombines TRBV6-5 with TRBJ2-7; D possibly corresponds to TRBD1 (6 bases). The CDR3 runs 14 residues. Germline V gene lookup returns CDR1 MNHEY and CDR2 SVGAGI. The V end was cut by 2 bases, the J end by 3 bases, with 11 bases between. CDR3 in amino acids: CASSYRDIDYEQYF. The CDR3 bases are TGTGCCAGCAGTTACCGGGACATAGACTACGAGCAGTACTTC.

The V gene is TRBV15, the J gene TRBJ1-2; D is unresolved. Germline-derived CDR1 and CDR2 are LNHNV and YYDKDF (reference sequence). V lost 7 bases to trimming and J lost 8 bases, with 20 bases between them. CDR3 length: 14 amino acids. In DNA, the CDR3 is TGTGCCACCATAAGTCATGGCAGCCTCGGAGGCTACACCTTC. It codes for CATISHGSLGGYTF. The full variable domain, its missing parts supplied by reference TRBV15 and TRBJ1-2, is DAMVIQNPRYQVTQFGKPVTLSCSQTLNHNVMYWYQQKSSQAPKLLFHYYDKDFNNEADTPDNFQSRRPNTSFCFLDIRSPGLGDTAMYLCATISHGSLGGYTFGSGTRLTVV.

CDR3 in amino acids: CASSLGGTSGVYNEQFF. The CDR3 DNA sequence: TGTGCCAGCAGCTTAGGGGGGACTAGCGGGGTCTACAATGAGCAGTTCTTC. The chain uses TRBV7-9 and TRBJ2-1; TRBD2 matches 13 bases. CDR3 size: 17 residues. Unmatched junction bases numbered 3, after V lost 1 base and J lost 3 bases. Per the germline V gene, CDR1 is SEHNR and CDR2 is FQNEAQ (reference sequence).

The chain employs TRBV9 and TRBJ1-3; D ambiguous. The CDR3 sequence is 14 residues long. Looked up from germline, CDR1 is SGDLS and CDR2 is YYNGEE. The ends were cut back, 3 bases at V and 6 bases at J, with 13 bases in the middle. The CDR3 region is CASSALQSLNTIYF. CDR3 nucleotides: TGTGCCAGCAGCGCCCTACAGAGCTTAAACACCATATATTTT.

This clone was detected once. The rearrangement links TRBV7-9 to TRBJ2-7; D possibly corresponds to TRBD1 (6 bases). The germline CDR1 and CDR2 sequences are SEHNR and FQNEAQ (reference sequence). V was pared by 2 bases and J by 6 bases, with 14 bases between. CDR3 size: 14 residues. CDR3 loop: CASSLFQGSGEQYF. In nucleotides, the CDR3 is TGTGCCAGCAGCTTATTTCAGGGGTCTGGCGAGCAGTACTTC. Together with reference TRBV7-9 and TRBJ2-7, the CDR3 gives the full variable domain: DTGVSQNPRHKITKRGQNVTFRCDPISEHNRLYWYRQTLGQGPEFLTYFQNEAQLEKSRLLSDRFSAERPKGSFSTLEIQRTEQGDSAMYLCASSLFQGSGEQYFGPGTRLTVT.

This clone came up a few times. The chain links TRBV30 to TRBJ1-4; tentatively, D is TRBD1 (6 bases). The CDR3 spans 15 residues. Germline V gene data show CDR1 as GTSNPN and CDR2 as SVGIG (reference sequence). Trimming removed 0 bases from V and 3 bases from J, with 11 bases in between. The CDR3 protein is CAWSVPRQANEKLFF. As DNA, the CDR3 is TGTGCCTGGAGTGTACCGCGACAGGCTAATGAAAAACTGTTTTTT. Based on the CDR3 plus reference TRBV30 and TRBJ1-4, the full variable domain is SQTIHQWPATLVQPVGSPLSLECTVEGTSNPNLYWYRQAAGRGLQLLFYSVGIGQISSEVPQNLSASRPQDRQFILSSKKLLLSDSGFYLCAWSVPRQANEKLFFGSGTQLSVL.

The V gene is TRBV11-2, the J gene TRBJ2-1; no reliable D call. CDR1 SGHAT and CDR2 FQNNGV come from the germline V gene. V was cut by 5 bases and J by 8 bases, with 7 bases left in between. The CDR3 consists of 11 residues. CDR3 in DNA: TGTGCCAGCAGCCGAGGCTATGAGCAGTTCTTC. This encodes CASSRGYEQFF. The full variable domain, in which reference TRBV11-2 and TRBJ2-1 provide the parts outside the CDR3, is EAGVAQSPRYKIIEKRQSVAFWCNPISGHATLYWYQQILGQGPKLLIQFQNNGVVDDSQLPKDRFSAERLKGVDSTLKIQPAKLEDSAVYLCASSRGYEQFFGPGTRLTVL.